This T cell receptor beta chain was found in a study of shared clonotypes between healthy human individuals. Study-wide context: Used for every donor were three CD4 naive, three CD4 memory, two CD8 naive and one CD8 memory plate. Notes on the study in general: It was observed that roughly 5.1% of naive CD4 clonotypes were shared across four donors. Generation probabilities were higher for clonotypes shared across all four sorted-subset donors than for unshared ones.

Assay: immunoSEQ multiplex PCR; the TCRdb copy retains only in-frame clones and omits some. The data contain just over 2,000,000 clones, 90% to 95% of them singletons. Worth noting for this clone: Its antigen is still unknown. The sample contains more than one DNA sequence encoding this CDR3.

A CD45RA-negative memory subset and a CD45RA+ naive subset were separated from the CD4+ cells. Trimming stripped 4 bases from V and 0 bases from J, with 8 bases between. Germline CDR1 SGHRS, CDR2 YFSETQ. The CDR3 length is 14 residues. This clonotype was obtained from a man aged 18 to 30 in good health. Sequenced material: naive CD4+ T cells sorted from blood. The subset: CD45RA+ positively selected. J is TRBJ1-5 and V is TRBV5-1; D is undetermined. This chain's CDR3 is CASSLDTSNQPQHF. CDR3 sequence (DNA): TGCGCCAGCAGCCTTGACACTAGCAATCAGCCCCAGCATTTT.